This record concerns one TCR beta chain sequence. This sample is drawn from a study of PD-1 blockade in classical Hodgkin lymphoma. CDR3 length: 15 amino acids. Germline CDR1 is SGDLS and CDR2 is YYNGEE. Trimming shortened V by 0 bases and J by 7 bases, and 13 bases separated the two germline ends. Clones were sequenced by immunoSEQ multiplex PCR, and TCRdb holds only the in-frame ones, with some missing. The sample has about 52,000 clones, roughly 86% seen once; the top ten hold around 7.1%. Described time point: cycle 4 day 1 (C4D1), after six to seven weeks of nivolumab. All patients relapsed after autologous stem cell transplantation, and brentuximab vedotin exposure varied.

V gene TRBV9 combines with J gene TRBJ1-4; no clear D. Specimen: peripheral blood mononuclear cells (PBMCs), collected before the fourth cycle of nivolumab. The TCR was taken from a human donor with classical Hodgkin lymphoma. In DNA, the CDR3 is TGTGCCAGCAGCGTAGAAGGAGGGCCGGTTGAAAAACTGTTTTTT. This sequence encodes CASSVEGGPVEKLFF.